These 8 T cell receptor beta chains share one sample of origin, sequenced in a study of shared clonotypes between healthy human individuals. Generated by immunoSEQ multiplex PCR, the TCRdb table keeps only in-frame clones and is missing some. The sample has about 1 million clones, 65% to 75% seen once; the top ten hold over 1.3%. The sequenced material came from memory CD4+ T cells sorted from blood. The subset is: CD45RA-negative fraction. All receptors derive from a man younger than 35 in good health.

The chain is built from TRBV7-2 and TRBJ2-5; the D gene is possibly TRBD1 (5 bases). Germline CDR1 reads SGHTA; CDR2 reads FQGNSA. The germline V and J ends were trimmed by 1 base and 0 bases, with 15 bases remaining between them. This CDR3 is built from 17 residues. This CDR3 is CASSLVRGTSYQETQYF. CDR3 coding DNA: TGTGCCAGCAGCTTAGTAAGGGGCACCTCGTACCAAGAGACCCAGTACTTC.

This sequence joins TRBV7-9 and TRBJ1-2; 7 bases align to TRBD1. The germline CDR1 and CDR2 sequences are SEHNR and FQNEAQ (reference sequence). V was clipped by 1 base and J by 3 bases; unmatched bases: 8. This CDR3 is 16 amino acids long. As DNA, the CDR3 is TGTGCCAGCAGCTTAGGGACAGGCACCTTGGACTATGGCTACACCTTC. It encodes CASSLGTGTLDYGYTF.

This chain joins TRBV5-1 and TRBJ2-2, with D possibly TRBD2 on 7 matching bases. The V end was cut by 7 bases, the J end by 0 bases, with 13 bases between. Germline loops: CDR1 SGHRS, CDR2 YFSETQ. The length of the CDR3 is 15 residues. The CDR3 spells CASRGGTTNTGELFF. CDR3 DNA sequence: TGCGCCAGCCGAGGGGGGACTACGAACACCGGGGAGCTGTTTTTT.

The genes are TRBV30 and TRBJ1-6; D is unresolved. Looked up from germline, CDR1 is GTSNPN and CDR2 is SVGIG (reference sequence). V lost 1 base and J lost 9, with 10 bases in between. This CDR3 comprises 13 residues. Written as DNA, the CDR3 is TGTGCCTGGAGTGCGGCAACGGGTTCACCCCTCCACTTT. Translation gives CAWSAATGSPLHF.

The CDR3 reads CASSLPGGADEQFF. The CDR3 bases are TGCGCCAGCAGCTTGCCCGGGGGGGCCGATGAGCAGTTCTTC. The chain has TRBV5-1 and TRBJ2-1; 8 bases align to TRBD2. Germline-derived CDR1 and CDR2 are SGHRS and YFSETQ. The CDR3 has 14 residues. V was pared by 1 base and J by 8 bases, with 5 bases of the junction left unmatched.

The DNA of the CDR3 is TGCGCCAGCAGCCCCGCAGGGTTCACAGATACGCAGTATTTT. This encodes CASSPAGFTDTQYF. This chain joins TRBV10-1 and TRBJ2-3, with D possibly matching TRBD1 (5 bases). The CDR3 is 14 residues long. The germline V and J ends were trimmed by 6 bases and 2 bases, with 12 bases remaining between them. The germline CDR1 and CDR2 sequences are WNHNN and SYGVQD (reference sequence).

The rearrangement uses TRBV29-1 and TRBJ1-5; D not certain. Germline lookup yields CDR1 SQVTM and CDR2 ANQGSEA. V was trimmed by 5 bases and J by 2 bases, leaving 10 bases between them. The CDR3 length is 13 residues. The CDR3 DNA sequence: TGCAGCGTTAGTTCGGAGGGCAATCAGCCCCAGCATTTT. Translated: CSVSSEGNQPQHF.

The chain couples TRBV28 to TRBJ1-2; no definite D call. V was cut by 7 bases and J by 4 bases, with 16 bases left in between. The CDR3 extends over 14 amino acids. The V gene's germline CDR1 is MDHEN and CDR2 SYDVKM. CDR3 sequence (DNA): TGTGCCAGCACCGACCCGGCAGGCGGCTATGGCTACACCTTC. Encoded protein: CASTDPAGGYGYTF.